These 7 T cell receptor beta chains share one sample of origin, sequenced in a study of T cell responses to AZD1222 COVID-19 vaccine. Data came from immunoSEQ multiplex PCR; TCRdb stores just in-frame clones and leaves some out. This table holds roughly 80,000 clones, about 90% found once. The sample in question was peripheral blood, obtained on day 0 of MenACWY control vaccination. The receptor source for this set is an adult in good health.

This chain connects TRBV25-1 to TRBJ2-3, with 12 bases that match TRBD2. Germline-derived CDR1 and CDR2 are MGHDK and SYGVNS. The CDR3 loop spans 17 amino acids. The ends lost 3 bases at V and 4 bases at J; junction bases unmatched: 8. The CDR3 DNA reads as TGTGCCAGCAGTGAGCTAGCGGGAGGGCCGGGGTCAGATACGCAGTATTTT. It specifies CASSELAGGPGSDTQYF.

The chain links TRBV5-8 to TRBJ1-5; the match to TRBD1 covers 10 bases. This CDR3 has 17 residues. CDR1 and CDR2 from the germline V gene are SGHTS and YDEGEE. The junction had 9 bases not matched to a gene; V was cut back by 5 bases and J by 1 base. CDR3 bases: TGTGCCAGCAGTAACAAGGACAGGGGGGTAAGCAATCAGCCCCAGCATTTT. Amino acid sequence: CASSNKDRGVSNQPQHF.

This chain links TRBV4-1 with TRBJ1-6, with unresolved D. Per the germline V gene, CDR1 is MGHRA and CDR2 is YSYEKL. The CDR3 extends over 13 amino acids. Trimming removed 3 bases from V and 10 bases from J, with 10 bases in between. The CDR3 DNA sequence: TGCGCCAGCAGCCAGGAAGGTAGATCACCCCTCCACTTT. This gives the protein CASSQEGRSPLHF.

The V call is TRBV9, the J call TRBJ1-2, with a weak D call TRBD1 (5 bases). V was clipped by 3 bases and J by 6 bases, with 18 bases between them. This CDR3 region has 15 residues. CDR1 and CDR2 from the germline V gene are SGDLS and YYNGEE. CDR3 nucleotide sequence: TGTGCCAGCAGCGAGGCTTATCGCGGGGGGGATGGCTACACCTTC. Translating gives CASSEAYRGGDGYTF. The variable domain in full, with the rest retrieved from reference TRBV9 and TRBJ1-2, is DSGVTQTPKHLITATGQRVTLRCSPRSGDLSVYWYQQSLDQGLQFLIQYYNGEERAKGNILERFSAQQFPDLHSELNLSSLELGDSALYFCASSEAYRGGDGYTFGSGTRLTVV.

CDR3 sequence: CASSGDLNEQFF. In DNA form, the CDR3 reads TGTGCCAGCAGCGGCGACCTCAATGAGCAGTTCTTC. This chain uses TRBV2 with TRBJ2-1; D remains ambiguous. The ends were cut back, 6 bases at V and 6 bases at J, with 9 bases in the middle. The CDR3 spans 12 residues. CDR1 SNHLY and CDR2 FYNNEI come from the germline V gene. The whole variable domain, filled in from reference TRBV2 and TRBJ2-1, reads EPEVTQTPSHQVTQMGQEVILRCVPISNHLYFYWYRQILGQKVEFLVSFYNNEISEKSEIFDDQFSVERPDGSNFTLKIRSTKLEDSAMYFCASSGDLNEQFFGPGTRLTVL.

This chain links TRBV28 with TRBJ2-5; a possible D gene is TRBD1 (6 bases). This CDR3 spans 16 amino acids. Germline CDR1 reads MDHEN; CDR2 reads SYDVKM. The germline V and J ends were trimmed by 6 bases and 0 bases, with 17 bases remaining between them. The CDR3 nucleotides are TGTGCCAGCAGACCCCCGGACAGTCGGTACCAAGAGACCCAGTACTTC. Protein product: CASRPPDSRYQETQYF.

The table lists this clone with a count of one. In DNA form, the CDR3 reads TGTGCCAGTAGTCAGACAGGGGAAGGGACAGATACGCAGTATTTT. Its protein is CASSQTGEGTDTQYF. This sequence joins TRBV19 and TRBJ2-3; 8 bases agree with TRBD1. The germline CDR1 and CDR2 sequences are LNHDA and SQIVND (reference sequence). V gave up 5 bases and J gave up 3 bases; unmatched junction bases: 7. This CDR3 region has 15 residues.